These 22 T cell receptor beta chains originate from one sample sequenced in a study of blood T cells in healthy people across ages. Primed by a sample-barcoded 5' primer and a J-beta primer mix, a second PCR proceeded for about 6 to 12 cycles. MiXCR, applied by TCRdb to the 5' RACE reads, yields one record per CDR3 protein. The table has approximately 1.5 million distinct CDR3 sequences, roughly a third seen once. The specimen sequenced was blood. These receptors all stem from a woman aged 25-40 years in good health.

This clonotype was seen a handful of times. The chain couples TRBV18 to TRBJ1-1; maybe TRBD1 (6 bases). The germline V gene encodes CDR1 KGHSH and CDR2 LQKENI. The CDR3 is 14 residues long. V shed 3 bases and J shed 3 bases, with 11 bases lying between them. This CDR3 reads CASSPTGIDTEAFF. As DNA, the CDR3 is TGTGCCAGCTCACCTACAGGGATCGACACTGAAGCTTTCTTT.

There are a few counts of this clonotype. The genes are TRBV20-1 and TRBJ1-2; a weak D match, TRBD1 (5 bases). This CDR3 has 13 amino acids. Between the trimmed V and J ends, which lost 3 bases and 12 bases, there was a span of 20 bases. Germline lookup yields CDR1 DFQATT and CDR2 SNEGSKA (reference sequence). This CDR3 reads CSARLTGVGSDTF. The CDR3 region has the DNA TGCAGTGCTAGGTTGACGGGGGTCGGTAGTGACACCTTC.

CDR3 region: CASSLVRTSGENEQFF. The DNA of the CDR3 is TGCGCCAGCAGCTTGGTTAGGACTAGCGGGGAGAATGAGCAGTTCTTC. The chain has TRBV5-1 and TRBJ2-1; 12 positions agree with TRBD2. CDR1 and CDR2 (germline): SGHRS, YFSETQ. The ends lost 0 bases at V and 7 bases at J; junction bases unmatched: 5. The CDR3 runs to 16 residues.

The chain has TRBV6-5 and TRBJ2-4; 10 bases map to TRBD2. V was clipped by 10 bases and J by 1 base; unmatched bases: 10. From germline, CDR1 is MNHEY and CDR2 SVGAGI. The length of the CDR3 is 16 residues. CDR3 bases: TGTGCCACCTTAGCTGGGACTAGCGTCGCCAAAAACATTCAGTACTTC. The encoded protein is CATLAGTSVAKNIQYF.

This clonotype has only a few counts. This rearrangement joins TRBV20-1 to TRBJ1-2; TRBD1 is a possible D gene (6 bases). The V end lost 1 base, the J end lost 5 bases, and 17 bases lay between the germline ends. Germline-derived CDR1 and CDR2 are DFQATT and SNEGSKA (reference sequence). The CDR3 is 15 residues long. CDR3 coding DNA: TGCAGTGCTAGAGCGAAGGGGGATCCCGATTATGGCTACACCTTC. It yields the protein CSARAKGDPDYGYTF.

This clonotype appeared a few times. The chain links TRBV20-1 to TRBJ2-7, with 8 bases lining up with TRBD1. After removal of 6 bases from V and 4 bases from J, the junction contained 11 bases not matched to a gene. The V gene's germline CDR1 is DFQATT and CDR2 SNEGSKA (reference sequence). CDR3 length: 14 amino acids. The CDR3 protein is CSAQIQGASYEQYF. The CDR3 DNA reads TGCAGTGCGCAGATCCAGGGGGCTTCGTACGAGCAGTACTTC.

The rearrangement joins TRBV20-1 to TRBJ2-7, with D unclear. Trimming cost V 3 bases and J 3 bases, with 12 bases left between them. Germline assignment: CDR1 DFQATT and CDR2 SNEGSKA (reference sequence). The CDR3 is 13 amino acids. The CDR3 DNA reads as TGCAGTGCTAGGGCAATAAACAGCTACGAGCAGTACTTC. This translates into CSARAINSYEQYF.

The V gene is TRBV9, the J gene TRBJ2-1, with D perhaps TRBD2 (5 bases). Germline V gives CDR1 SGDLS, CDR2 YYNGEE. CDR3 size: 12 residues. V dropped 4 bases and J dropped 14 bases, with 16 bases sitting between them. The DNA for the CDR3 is TGTGCCAGCAGCCATCTTGGCGGGCGAGAGTTCTTC. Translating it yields CASSHLGGREFF.

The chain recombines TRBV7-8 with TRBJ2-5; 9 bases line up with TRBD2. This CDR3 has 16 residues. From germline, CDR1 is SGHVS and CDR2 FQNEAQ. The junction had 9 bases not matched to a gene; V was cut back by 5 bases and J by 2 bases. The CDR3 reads CASSPRGGAGQETQYF. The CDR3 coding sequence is TGTGCCAGCAGCCCGCGGGGGGGAGCGGGGCAAGAGACCCAGTACTTC.

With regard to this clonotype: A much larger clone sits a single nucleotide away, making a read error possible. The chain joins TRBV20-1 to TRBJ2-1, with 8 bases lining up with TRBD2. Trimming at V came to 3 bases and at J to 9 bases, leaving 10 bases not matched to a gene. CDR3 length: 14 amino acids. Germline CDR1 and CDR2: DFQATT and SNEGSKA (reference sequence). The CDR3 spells CSARPGGKSGEQFF. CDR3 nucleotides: TGCAGTGCTAGGCCGGGGGGGAAAAGTGGTGAGCAGTTCTTC.

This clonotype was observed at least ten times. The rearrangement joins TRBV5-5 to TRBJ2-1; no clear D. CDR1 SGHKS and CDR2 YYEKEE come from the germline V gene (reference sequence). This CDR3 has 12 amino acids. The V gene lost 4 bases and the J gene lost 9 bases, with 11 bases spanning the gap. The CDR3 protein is CASSATGGEQFF. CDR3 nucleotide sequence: TGTGCCAGCAGCGCGACTGGCGGTGAGCAGTTCTTC.

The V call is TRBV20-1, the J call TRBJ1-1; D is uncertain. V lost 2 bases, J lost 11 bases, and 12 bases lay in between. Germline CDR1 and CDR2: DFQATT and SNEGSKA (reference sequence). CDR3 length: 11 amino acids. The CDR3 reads CSARSPGEAFF. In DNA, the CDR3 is TGCAGTGCTAGATCACCGGGCGAGGCTTTCTTT.

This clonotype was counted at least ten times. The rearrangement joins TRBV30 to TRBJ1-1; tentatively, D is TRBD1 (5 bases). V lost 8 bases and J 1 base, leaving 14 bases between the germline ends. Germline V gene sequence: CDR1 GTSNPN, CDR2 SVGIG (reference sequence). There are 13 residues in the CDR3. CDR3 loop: CAGHRTSNTEAFF. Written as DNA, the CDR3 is TGTGCCGGACACAGGACTTCGAACACTGAAGCTTTCTTT.

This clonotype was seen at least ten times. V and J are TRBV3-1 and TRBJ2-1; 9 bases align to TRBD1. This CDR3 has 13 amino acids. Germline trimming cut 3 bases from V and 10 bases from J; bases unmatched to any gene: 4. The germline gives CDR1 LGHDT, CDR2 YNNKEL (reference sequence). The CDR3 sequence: CASSQDRGGEQFF. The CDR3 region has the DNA TGTGCCAGCAGCCAGGACAGGGGAGGAGAGCAGTTCTTC.

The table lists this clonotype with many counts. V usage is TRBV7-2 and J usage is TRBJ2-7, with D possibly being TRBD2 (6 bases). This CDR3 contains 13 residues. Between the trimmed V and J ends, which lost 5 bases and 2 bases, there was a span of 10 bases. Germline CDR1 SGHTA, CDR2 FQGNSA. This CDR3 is CASSPQRAYEQYF. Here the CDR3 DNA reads TGTGCCAGCAGCCCACAGCGGGCCTACGAGCAGTACTTC.

The CDR3 nucleotides read TGTGCCTGGAGGGACTACGAGCAGTACTTC. This gives the protein CAWRDYEQYF. This sequence joins TRBV30 and TRBJ2-7; the D is unclear. This CDR3 spans 10 amino acids. V was pared by 3 bases and J by 3 bases, with 3 bases between. Per the germline V gene, CDR1 is GTSNPN and CDR2 is SVGIG (reference sequence).

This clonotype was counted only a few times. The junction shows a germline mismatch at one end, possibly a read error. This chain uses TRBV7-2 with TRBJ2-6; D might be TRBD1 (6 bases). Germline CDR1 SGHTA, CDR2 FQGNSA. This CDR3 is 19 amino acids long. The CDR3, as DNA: TGTGCCAGCAGCGTAGCAGGGTACAGGGAAAGCTCTGGGGCCAACGTCCTGACTTTC. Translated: CASSVAGYRESSGANVLTF.

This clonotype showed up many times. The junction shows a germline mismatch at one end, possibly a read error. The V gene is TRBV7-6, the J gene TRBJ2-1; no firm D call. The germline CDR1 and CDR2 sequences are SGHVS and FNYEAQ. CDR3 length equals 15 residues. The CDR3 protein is CASSLEESSYNEQFF. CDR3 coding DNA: TGCGCCAGCAGCTTGGAAGAGAGCTCCTACAATGAGCAGTTCTTC.

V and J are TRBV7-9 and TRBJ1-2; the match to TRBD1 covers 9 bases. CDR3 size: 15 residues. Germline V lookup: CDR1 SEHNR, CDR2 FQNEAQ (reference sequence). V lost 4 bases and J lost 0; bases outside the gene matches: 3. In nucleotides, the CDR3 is TGTGCCAGCAGCTCTACAGGGGGCACTAACTATGGCTACACCTTC. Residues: CASSSTGGTNYGYTF.

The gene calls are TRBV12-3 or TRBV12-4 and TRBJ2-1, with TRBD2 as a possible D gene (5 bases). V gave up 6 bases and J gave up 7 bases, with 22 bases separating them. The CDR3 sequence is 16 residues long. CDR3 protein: CASSRRGQVGMNEQFF. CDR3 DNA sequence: TGTGCCAGCAGCCGGAGAGGGCAGGTAGGAATGAATGAGCAGTTCTTC.

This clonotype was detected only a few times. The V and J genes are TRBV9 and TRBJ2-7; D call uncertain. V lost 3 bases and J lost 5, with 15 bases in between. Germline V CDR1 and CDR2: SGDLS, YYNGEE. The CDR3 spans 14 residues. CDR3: CASSASGVPDEQYF. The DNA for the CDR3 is TGTGCCAGCAGCGCGAGTGGGGTTCCCGACGAGCAGTACTTC. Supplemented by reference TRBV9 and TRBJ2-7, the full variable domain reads DSGVTQTPKHLITATGQRVTLRCSPRSGDLSVYWYQQSLDQGLQFLIQYYNGEERAKGNILERFSAQQFPDLHSELNLSSLELGDSALYFCASSASGVPDEQYFGPGTRLTVT.

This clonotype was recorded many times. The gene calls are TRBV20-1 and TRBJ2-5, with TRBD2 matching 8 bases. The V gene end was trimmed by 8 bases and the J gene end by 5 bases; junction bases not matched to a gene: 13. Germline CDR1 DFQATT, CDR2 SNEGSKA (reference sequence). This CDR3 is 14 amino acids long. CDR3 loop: CSPLGAGDWETQYF. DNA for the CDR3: TGCAGTCCTCTAGGAGCGGGAGATTGGGAGACCCAGTACTTC.